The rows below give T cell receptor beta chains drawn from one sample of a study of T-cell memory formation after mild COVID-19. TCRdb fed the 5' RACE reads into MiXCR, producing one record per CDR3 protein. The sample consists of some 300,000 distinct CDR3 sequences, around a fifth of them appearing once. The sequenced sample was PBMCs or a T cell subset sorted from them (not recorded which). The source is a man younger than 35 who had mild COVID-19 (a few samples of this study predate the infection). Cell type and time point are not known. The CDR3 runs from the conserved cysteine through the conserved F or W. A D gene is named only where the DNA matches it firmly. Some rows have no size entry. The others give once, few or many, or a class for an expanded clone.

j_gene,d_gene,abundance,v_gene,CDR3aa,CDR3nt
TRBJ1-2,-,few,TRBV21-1,CASSKVRDRAYYGYTF,TGTGCCAGCAGCAAAGTTAGGGACAGGGCCTACTATGGCTACACCTTC
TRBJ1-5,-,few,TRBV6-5,CASSYLGSDQPQHF,TGTGCCAGCAGTTACTTGGGTTCCGATCAGCCCCAGCATTTT
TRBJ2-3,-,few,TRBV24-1,CATSGGAATDTQYF,TGTGCCACCAGTGGAGGGGCAGCCACAGATACGCAGTATTTT
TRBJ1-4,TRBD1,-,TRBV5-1,CASRTTGGREKLFF,TGCGCCAGCAGAACAACAGGGGGCAGGGAAAAACTGTTTTTT
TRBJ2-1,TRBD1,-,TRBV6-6,CASSRTGGPNNEQFF,TGTGCAAGCAGTCGTACAGGGGGCCCAAACAATGAGCAGTTCTTC
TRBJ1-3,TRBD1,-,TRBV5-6,CASSGQGKNTIYF,TGTGCCAGCTCGGGACAGGGTAAAAACACCATATATTTT
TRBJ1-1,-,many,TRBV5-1,CASSLPGRMNTEAFF,TGCGCCAGCAGCTTGCCCGGACGGATGAACACTGAAGCTTTCTTT
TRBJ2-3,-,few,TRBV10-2,CASRDGITDTQYF,TGCGCCAGCAGGGACGGGATCACAGATACGCAGTATTTT
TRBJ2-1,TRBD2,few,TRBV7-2,CASSTGTSGYNEQFF,TGTGCCAGCAGCACCGGGACTAGCGGGTACAATGAGCAGTTCTTC
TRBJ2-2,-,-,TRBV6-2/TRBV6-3,CAGVRTGELFF,TGTGCCGGTGTAAGGACCGGGGAGCTGTTTTTT
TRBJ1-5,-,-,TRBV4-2,CASRQEDGGNQPQHF,TGTGCCAGCAGACAAGAAGACGGCGGCAATCAGCCCCAGCATTTT